This T cell receptor (beta chain) was profiled in a study of CD8 T cells in Susac syndrome. Unmatched junction bases numbered 2, after V lost 2 bases and J lost 8 bases. CDR3 size: 13 residues. CD8+ and CD4+ T cells circulating in blood were sequenced for TCR beta. Reverse transcription of roughly 0.5 to 1 ug RNA was performed with random hexamers. Multiplex PCR with immunoSEQ amplified the TCR beta CDR3 across 54 Vbeta and 13 Jbeta. TCRdb reprocessed the immunoSEQ multiplex PCR reads via MiXCR and lists one record per CDR3 protein. The repertoire consists of about 130,000 distinct CDR3 sequences, with 95% occurring once and the leading ten covering roughly 0.2%.

The chain uses TRBV12-3 or TRBV12-4 and TRBJ2-1; 8 bases match TRBD2. The sequence was obtained from a human donor with Susac syndrome. Sequencing input: CD8+ T cells from PBMCs. The chain's CDR3 is CASSLSSGDEQFF. The CDR3 region has the DNA TGTGCCAGCAGTTTAAGTAGCGGGGATGAGCAGTTCTTC.